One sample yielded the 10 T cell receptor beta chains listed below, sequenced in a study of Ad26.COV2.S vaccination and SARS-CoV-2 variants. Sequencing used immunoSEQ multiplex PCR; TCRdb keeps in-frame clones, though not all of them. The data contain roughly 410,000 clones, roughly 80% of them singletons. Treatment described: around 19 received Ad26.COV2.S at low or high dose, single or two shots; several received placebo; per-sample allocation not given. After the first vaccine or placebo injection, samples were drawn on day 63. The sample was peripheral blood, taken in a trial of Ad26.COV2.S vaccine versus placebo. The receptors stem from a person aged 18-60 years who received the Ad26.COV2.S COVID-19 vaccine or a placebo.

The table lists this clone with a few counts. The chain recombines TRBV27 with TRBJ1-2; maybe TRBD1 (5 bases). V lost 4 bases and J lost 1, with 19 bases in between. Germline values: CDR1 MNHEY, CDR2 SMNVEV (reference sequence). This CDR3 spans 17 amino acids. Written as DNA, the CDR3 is TGTGCCAGCAGTTCAGGCTATGGGGCCGTATTTAACTATGGCTACACCTTC. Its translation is CASSSGYGAVFNYGYTF.

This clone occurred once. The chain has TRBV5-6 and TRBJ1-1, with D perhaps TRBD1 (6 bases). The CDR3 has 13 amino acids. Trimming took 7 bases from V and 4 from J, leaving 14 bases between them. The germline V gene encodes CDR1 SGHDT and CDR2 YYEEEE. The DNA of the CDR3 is TGTGCCAGCCACAGGGAAATGAGCACTGAAGCTTTCTTT. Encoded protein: CASHREMSTEAFF.

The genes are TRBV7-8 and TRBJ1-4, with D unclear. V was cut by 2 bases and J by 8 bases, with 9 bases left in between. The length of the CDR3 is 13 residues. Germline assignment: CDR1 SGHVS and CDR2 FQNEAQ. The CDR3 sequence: CASSLTVGEKLFF. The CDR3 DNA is TGTGCCAGCAGCTTAACCGTTGGGGAAAAACTGTTTTTT.

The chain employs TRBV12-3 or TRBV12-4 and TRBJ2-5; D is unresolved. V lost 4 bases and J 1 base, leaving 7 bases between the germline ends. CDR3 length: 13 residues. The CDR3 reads CASSSPPQETQYF. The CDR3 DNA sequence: TGTGCCAGCAGTTCCCCCCCCCAAGAGACCCAGTACTTC.

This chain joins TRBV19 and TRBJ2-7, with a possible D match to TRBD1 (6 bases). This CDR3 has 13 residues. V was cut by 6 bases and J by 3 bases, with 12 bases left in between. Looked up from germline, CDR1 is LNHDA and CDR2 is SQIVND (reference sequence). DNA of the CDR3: TGTGCCAGTAGCCGCGACAGGTACTACGAGCAGTACTTC. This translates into CASSRDRYYEQYF.

In DNA, the CDR3 is TGTGCCAGCAGCGGCCGACAGGGCAATTCACCCCTCCACTTT. It is translated as CASSGRQGNSPLHF. The V call is TRBV7-2, the J call TRBJ1-6; 7 bases line up with TRBD1. V trimming: 5 bases; J trimming: 7 bases; junction bases outside the gene matches: 5. CDR1 and CDR2 (germline): SGHTA, FQGNSA. The CDR3 length is 14 residues.

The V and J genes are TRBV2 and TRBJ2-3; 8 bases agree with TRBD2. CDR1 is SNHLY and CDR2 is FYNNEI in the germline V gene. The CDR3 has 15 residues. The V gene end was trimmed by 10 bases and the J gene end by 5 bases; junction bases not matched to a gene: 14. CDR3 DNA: TGTGCCAAGCAGGTCCAGCGGGGGACTGGAGATACGCAGTATTTT. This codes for CAKQVQRGTGDTQYF.

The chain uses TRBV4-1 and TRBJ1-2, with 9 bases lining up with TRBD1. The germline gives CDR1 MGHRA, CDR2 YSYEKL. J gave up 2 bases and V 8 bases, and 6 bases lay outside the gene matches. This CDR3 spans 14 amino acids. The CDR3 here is CASSTGQGNYGYTF. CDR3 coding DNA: TGCGCCAGCTCCACGGGACAGGGCAACTATGGCTACACCTTC.

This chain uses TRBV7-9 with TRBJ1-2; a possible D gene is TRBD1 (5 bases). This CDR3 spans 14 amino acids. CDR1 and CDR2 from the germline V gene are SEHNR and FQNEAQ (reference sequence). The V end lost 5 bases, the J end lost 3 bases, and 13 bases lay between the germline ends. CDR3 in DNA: TGTGCCAGCAGCGGTACAGGAGGAGACTATGGCTACACCTTC. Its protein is CASSGTGGDYGYTF.

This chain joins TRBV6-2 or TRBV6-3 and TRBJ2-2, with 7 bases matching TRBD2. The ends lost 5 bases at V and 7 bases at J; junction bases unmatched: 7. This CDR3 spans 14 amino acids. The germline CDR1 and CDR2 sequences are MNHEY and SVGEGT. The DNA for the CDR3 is TGTGCCAGCAGTACCCCCGGGACTATCGGGGAGCTGTTTTTT. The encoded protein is CASSTPGTIGELFF.